The 28 T cell receptor beta chains reported below all come from one sample, sequenced in a study of immune cell composition in non-small cell lung cancer. Generated by immunoSEQ multiplex PCR, the TCRdb table keeps only in-frame clones and is missing some. The sample shows 2,500 to 3,500 clones, 75% of them seen only once. The sequencing input was lung tumor tissue. These receptors were taken from a human donor with non-small cell lung cancer.

J is TRBJ2-1 and V is TRBV20-1; D ambiguous. The CDR3 contains 11 residues. In germline, CDR1 is DFQATT, CDR2 SNEGSKA (reference sequence). Trimming shortened V by 3 bases and J by 6 bases, and 6 bases separated the two germline ends. CDR3 nucleotide sequence: TGCAGTGCTAGTTTTAGCAATGAGCAGTTCTTC. Residues: CSASFSNEQFF.

This clone appeared once. This sequence joins TRBV7-9 and TRBJ2-3; 10 bases agree with TRBD2. The CDR3 covers 17 residues. J was trimmed by 1 base and V by 0 bases; bases with no gene match: 4. In germline, CDR1 is SEHNR, CDR2 FQNEAQ (reference sequence). The CDR3 DNA reads TGTGCCAGCAGCTTAGCGCTACTAGCGGGACGCACAGATACGCAGTATTTT. It yields the protein CASSLALLAGRTDTQYF. Looking up the rest from reference TRBV7-9 and TRBJ2-3 gives the full variable domain: DTGVSQNPRHKITKRGQNVTFRCDPISEHNRLYWYRQTLGQGPEFLTYFQNEAQLEKSRLLSDRFSAERPKGSFSTLEIQRTEQGDSAMYLCASSLALLAGRTDTQYFGPGTRLTVL.

V is TRBV5-1 and J is TRBJ1-6; D may be TRBD1 (6 bases). The V gene lost 4 bases and the J gene lost 5 bases, with 10 bases spanning the gap. Germline V gene sequence: CDR1 SGHRS, CDR2 YFSETQ. The CDR3 loop spans 14 amino acids. In DNA form, the CDR3 reads TGCGCCAGCAGCCTAACAGGGAATAATTCACCCCTCCACTTT. It codes for CASSLTGNNSPLHF.

The rearrangement joins TRBV27 to TRBJ2-5, with D unresolved. The CDR3 has 15 amino acids. Per the germline V gene, CDR1 is MNHEY and CDR2 is SMNVEV (reference sequence). Trimming took 0 bases from V and 2 from J, leaving 10 bases between them. The CDR3 coding sequence is TGTGCCAGCAGTTTATCGTGGTCAGAACAAGAGACCCAGTACTTC. This encodes CASSLSWSEQETQYF.

The V call is TRBV4-3, the J call TRBJ2-7; TRBD2 is a possible D gene (8 bases). The germline V and J ends were trimmed by 3 bases and 2 bases, with 17 bases remaining between them. The CDR3 contains 16 residues. Germline values: CDR1 LGHNA, CDR2 YSLEER. DNA for the CDR3: TGCGCCAGCAGCCAGGGGGTTAGCGGGACAGCCTACGAGCAGTACTTC. Its protein product is CASSQGVSGTAYEQYF.

Here the CDR3 DNA reads TGTGCCAGCAGCCCCTTCACTAGCGGGGAGTACGAGCAGTACTTC. Translating gives CASSPFTSGEYEQYF. The genes are TRBV7-2 and TRBJ2-7, with 10 bases aligning to TRBD2. There are 15 residues in the CDR3. The V gene end was trimmed by 5 bases and the J gene end by 4 bases; junction bases not matched to a gene: 8. Germline CDR1 is SGHTA and CDR2 is FQGNSA.

V is TRBV18 and J is TRBJ1-5; D gene uncertain. The CDR3 has 12 residues. V lost 2 bases, J lost 7 bases, and 6 bases lay in between. Germline CDR1 KGHSH, CDR2 LQKENI. CDR3 sequence reads: CASSPAGQPQHF. CDR3 nucleotides: TGTGCCAGCTCACCAGCGGGGCAGCCCCAGCATTTT.

The chain uses TRBV11-2 and TRBJ1-1; a possible D gene is TRBD1 (6 bases). This CDR3 contains 14 residues. The V and J ends lost 3 bases and 5 bases respectively, with 13 bases between them. CDR1 is SGHAT, CDR2 FQNNGV, per germline. The CDR3 DNA reads TGTGCCAGCAGCTTTATAGGGGGGGGTACTGAAGCTTTCTTT. This gives the protein CASSFIGGGTEAFF.

This clone was detected a few times. The chain recombines TRBV6-1 with TRBJ1-5, with D possibly being TRBD1 (5 bases). Per germline, CDR1 MNHNS and CDR2 SASEGT. The CDR3 runs to 13 residues. V was shortened by 7 bases and J by 5 bases, with 12 bases between the two germline ends. The CDR3 DNA follows: TGTGCCAGCACTAGACAGTGGGATCAGCCCCAGCATTTT. Its translation is CASTRQWDQPQHF.

This rearrangement joins TRBV6-1 to TRBJ2-5; the match to TRBD1 covers 10 bases. The CDR3 is made up of 14 amino acids. V trimming: 3 bases; J trimming: 5 bases; junction bases outside the gene matches: 3. Germline CDR1 is MNHNS and CDR2 is SASEGT. This chain's CDR3 is CASSEGTGVETQYF. The DNA for the CDR3 is TGTGCCAGCAGTGAGGGGACAGGGGTGGAGACCCAGTACTTC.

The chain recombines TRBV7-8 with TRBJ1-2, with D possibly being TRBD1 (5 bases). The CDR3 sequence is 16 residues long. V lost 2 bases and J 2 bases, leaving 15 bases between the germline ends. CDR1 is SGHVS, CDR2 FQNEAQ, per germline. CDR3 residues: CASSLQGGKLNYGYTF. The CDR3 coding sequence is TGTGCCAGCAGCTTACAGGGTGGAAAACTGAACTATGGCTACACCTTC.

The rearrangement uses TRBV7-9 and TRBJ2-5; D may be TRBD2 (5 bases). The DNA end is more similar to TRBJ2-7, so the J call may be wrong. The CDR3 is made up of 16 amino acids. Germline CDR1 is SEHNR and CDR2 is FQNEAQ (reference sequence). DNA for the CDR3: TGTGCCAGCAGCTTAGCTACAAGGGTGGACTCAGACGAGCAGTACTTC. Its protein is CASSLATRVDSDEQYF.

The chain carries TRBV28 and TRBJ1-1, with no clear D. The CDR3 is 12 amino acids. Trimming pared 6 bases from V and 4 bases from J, leaving 9 bases between. Germline CDR1 and CDR2: MDHEN and SYDVKM. For the CDR3, the DNA is TGTGCCAGCAGGGTGGGGAGCACTGAAGCTTTCTTT. Translation gives CASRVGSTEAFF. Combining the CDR3 with reference TRBV28 and TRBJ1-1 gives the whole variable domain DVKVTQSSRYLVKRTGEKVFLECVQDMDHENMFWYRQDPGLGLRLIYFSYDVKMKEKGDIPEGYSVSREKKERFSLILESASTNQTSMYLCASRVGSTEAFFGQGTRLTVV.

The chain combines TRBV19 with TRBJ1-5; TRBD1 aligns across 9 bases. CDR1 is LNHDA and CDR2 is SQIVND in the germline V gene (reference sequence). V lost 5 bases to trimming and J lost 4 bases; unmatched junction nucleotides: 3. The CDR3 loop spans 14 amino acids. CDR3 in DNA: TGTGCCAGTAGTCCAGGGACAGGGAATCAGCCCCAGCATTTT. It is translated as CASSPGTGNQPQHF. The full variable domain, in which reference TRBV19 and TRBJ1-5 provide the parts outside the CDR3, is DGGITQSPKYLFRKEGQNVTLSCEQNLNHDAMYWYRQDPGQGLRLIYYSQIVNDFQKGDIAEGYSVSREKKESFPLTVTSAQKNPTAFYLCASSPGTGNQPQHFGDGTRLSIL.

This chain uses TRBV5-1 with TRBJ2-1; D unresolved. The CDR3 consists of 12 residues. V was clipped by 6 bases and J by 3 bases, with 7 bases between them. Germline V lookup: CDR1 SGHRS, CDR2 YFSETQ. In nucleotides, the CDR3 is TGCGCCAGCAATGACATCTACAATGAGCAGTTCTTC. It is translated as CASNDIYNEQFF.

The rearrangement uses TRBV19 and TRBJ1-4; tentatively, D is TRBD1 (5 bases). The ends were cut back, 6 bases at V and 7 bases at J, with 12 bases in the middle. The CDR3 has 13 residues. From germline, CDR1 is LNHDA and CDR2 SQIVND (reference sequence). In DNA form, the CDR3 reads TGTGCCAGTAGGGGCAGGGCGGTTGAAAAACTGTTTTTT. Protein: CASRGRAVEKLFF.

This clone was seen only a few times. This chain joins TRBV7-3 and TRBJ2-2; 7 positions agree with TRBD2. The CDR3 loop spans 14 amino acids. V shed 5 bases, J shed 7 bases, and the junction held 7 bases outside the gene matches. Germline assignment: CDR1 SGHTA and CDR2 FQGTGA. CDR3 sequence reads: CASSIGLVGGELFF. DNA of the CDR3: TGTGCCAGCAGCATAGGACTAGTCGGCGGGGAGCTGTTTTTT.

The chain carries TRBV19 and TRBJ2-2; 10 bases are shared with TRBD2. The ends lost 4 bases at V and 3 bases at J; junction bases unmatched: 2. Looked up from germline, CDR1 is LNHDA and CDR2 is SQIVND (reference sequence). The CDR3 has 15 residues. The CDR3, as DNA: TGTGCCAGTAGTAGGACTAGCGGAGACACCGGGGAGCTGTTTTTT. This gives the protein CASSRTSGDTGELFF. Using reference TRBV19 and TRBJ2-2 for the parts outside the CDR3, the full variable domain is DGGITQSPKYLFRKEGQNVTLSCEQNLNHDAMYWYRQDPGQGLRLIYYSQIVNDFQKGDIAEGYSVSREKKESFPLTVTSAQKNPTAFYLCASSRTSGDTGELFFGEGSRLTVL.

This chain links TRBV2 with TRBJ2-7; weak D call: TRBD1 (6 bases). V dropped 4 bases and J dropped 3 bases, with 13 bases sitting between them. The CDR3 has 14 residues. CDR1 is SNHLY and CDR2 is FYNNEI in the germline V gene. The CDR3 reads CASSGQGRFYEQYF. DNA for the CDR3: TGTGCCAGCAGTGGGCAGGGGCGATTCTACGAGCAGTACTTC.

The chain links TRBV9 to TRBJ2-1, with 9 bases that match TRBD2. J was trimmed by 7 bases and V by 3 bases; bases with no gene match: 14. Looked up from germline, CDR1 is SGDLS and CDR2 is YYNGEE. This CDR3 region has 17 residues. CDR3 bases: TGTGCCAGCAGCGCCCGAGGCGGGAGGGCCCTCATGAATGAGCAGTTCTTC. Translation: CASSARGGRALMNEQFF.

This chain links TRBV19 with TRBJ1-5; the D is unclear. CDR1 is LNHDA, CDR2 SQIVND, per germline (reference sequence). CDR3 size: 15 residues. V was shortened by 3 bases and J by 2 bases, with 11 bases between the two germline ends. The CDR3 DNA sequence: TGTGCCAGTAGTATCGACGGGGATGGCAATCAGCCCCAGCATTTT. This codes for CASSIDGDGNQPQHF.

This chain joins TRBV5-4 and TRBJ2-5, with a weak D call TRBD1 (5 bases). V was pared by 4 bases and J by 1 base, with 14 bases between. CDR3 length: 15 amino acids. Germline values: CDR1 SGHNT, CDR2 YYREEE (reference sequence). The CDR3 region is CASSPKQAFQETQYF. The CDR3 region has the DNA TGTGCCAGCAGCCCGAAACAGGCGTTCCAAGAGACCCAGTACTTC.

This clone has just a few counts. The chain is built from TRBV5-1 and TRBJ2-5, with TRBD2 identical over 9 bases. Germline CDR1 SGHRS, CDR2 YFSETQ. Trimming cost V 7 bases and J 5 bases; bases outside gene matches: 9. The CDR3 consists of 14 residues. CDR3 DNA sequence: TGCGCCAGCGGGAGCGGGGGGTCCCTCGAGACCCAGTACTTC. Translation gives CASGSGGSLETQYF.

This clone appeared a single time. Its ends do not fully match the called genes, so a read error is possible. The same CDR3 can be traced to other DNA sequences in this sample. The CDR3 loop reads CASSVDLPGLAQDEQFF. The CDR3 nucleotides are TGTGCCAGCAGCGTAGACCTACCGGGACTCGCCCAGGATGAGCAATTCTTC. The chain combines TRBV9 with TRBJ2-1; perhaps TRBD2 as D (6 bases). Germline V gives CDR1 SGDLS, CDR2 YYNGEE. The CDR3 totals 17 residues.

This clone came up once. This chain links TRBV6-4 with TRBJ2-2; D is undetermined. The CDR3 sequence is 14 residues long. The ends were cut back, 4 bases at V and 2 bases at J, with 8 bases in the middle. Germline CDR1 is MRHNA and CDR2 is SNTAGT. The CDR3: CASSANINTGELFF. The CDR3 coding sequence is TGTGCCAGCAGTGCTAATATTAACACCGGGGAGCTGTTTTTT.

This chain joins TRBV7-3 and TRBJ1-1, with D possibly matching TRBD1 (5 bases). V gave up 5 bases and J gave up 8 bases, with 15 bases separating them. Germline loops: CDR1 SGHTA, CDR2 FQGTGA. The CDR3 has 13 residues. The chain's CDR3 is CASSPQGNREAFF. As DNA, the CDR3 is TGTGCCAGCAGCCCCCAGGGAAACAGGGAAGCTTTCTTT.

V gene TRBV21-1 combines with J gene TRBJ1-4; TRBD1, the table's D call, lacks a check against the DNA. TRBV21-1 is a documented pseudogene. This CDR3 is built from 14 residues. This CDR3 is CASSKDRVFEKLFF. As DNA, the CDR3 is TGTGCCAGCAGCAAGGACAGGGTTTTTGAAAAACTGTTTTTT.

J is TRBJ2-3 and V is TRBV7-2; D may be TRBD1 (6 bases). The CDR3 has 15 amino acids. The germline V and J ends were trimmed by 5 bases and 3 bases, with 15 bases remaining between them. The V gene's germline CDR1 is SGHTA and CDR2 FQGNSA. Here the CDR3 reads CASSREGTLTDTQYF. CDR3 DNA: TGTGCCAGCAGCAGAGAGGGGACACTAACAGATACGCAGTATTTT.